This T cell receptor (beta chain) derives from a study of blood T cell repertoires in COVID-19. About the research overall: Some COVID-19 samples were acute and others convalescent; all came from the United States, Italy and Spain. The cDNA or gDNA used as material had been derived from T cells, B-cell-depleted T cells, or PBMCs.

During active infection, Seattle patients enrolled and were then monitored through disease. V was pared by 2 bases and J by 7 bases, with 8 bases of the junction left unmatched. This CDR3 contains 14 residues. The germline CDR1 and CDR2 sequences are MNHEY and SVGEGT. Original handling: Estimated nucleated cell counts came from reference gene primer amplification. Profiling relied on immunoSEQ multiplex PCR, and the TCRdb table lists in-frame clones only, not all of them. V and J calls plus clone size are reproduced from that table; the DNA served to infer D and trimming. The table has more than 150,000 clones, 81% seen once.

Sequencing was carried out using peripheral blood. V usage is TRBV6-2 or TRBV6-3 and J usage is TRBJ2-7, with 7 positions matching TRBD1. The receptor was isolated from a woman older than 75 with COVID-19, enrolled during active disease. The CDR3 DNA reads TGTGCCAGCAGTTACGCGAGGACAGGCGGAGAGCAGTACTTC. Protein: CASSYARTGGEQYF.